The source of this T cell receptor beta chain is a study of metastatic and nonmetastatic thyroid tumors. Study overall: Repertoires from blood and tumor or nodule tissue of malignant and benign thyroid patients were compared.

Every patient underwent thyroid surgery untreated. In the study's own analysis: Construction of a distant-metastasis classifier for papillary thyroid cancer relied on CDR3 differences across clinicopathological groups. TCRdb re-called clones from the PCR reads using MiXCR. These V and J calls rely on TCRdb rather than the paper's analysis. This table has tens of thousands of clones, approximately 12% appearing once. This clone was seen many times. This CDR3 is 15 amino acids long. V gave up 5 bases and J gave up 4 bases; unmatched junction bases: 8. Germline V gene sequence: CDR1 MNHEY, CDR2 SMNVEV (reference sequence).

The sequenced material came from tumor tissue. The TCR was taken from a female donor with papillary thyroid cancer or a benign thyroid nodule (not recorded which). Some clones in this sample may be carry-over from other donors' samples. This chain connects TRBV27 to TRBJ2-1, with TRBD1 matching over 7 bases. The CDR3 DNA sequence: TGTGCCAGCAGTCCAACGGGACAGTTATACAATGAGCAGTTCTTC. Protein product: CASSPTGQLYNEQFF.